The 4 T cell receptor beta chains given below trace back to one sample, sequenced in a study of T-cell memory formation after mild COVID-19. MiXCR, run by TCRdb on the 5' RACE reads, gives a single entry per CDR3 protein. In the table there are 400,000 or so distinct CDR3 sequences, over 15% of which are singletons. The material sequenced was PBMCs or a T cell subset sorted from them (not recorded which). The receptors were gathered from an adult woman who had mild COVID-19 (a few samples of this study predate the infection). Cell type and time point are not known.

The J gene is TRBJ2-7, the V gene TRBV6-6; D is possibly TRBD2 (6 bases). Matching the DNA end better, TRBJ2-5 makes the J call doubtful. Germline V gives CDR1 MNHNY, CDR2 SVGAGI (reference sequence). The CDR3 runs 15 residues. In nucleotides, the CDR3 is TGTGCCAGCAGTTATTACCGGGGAGGCCAAGAGACCCAGTACTTC. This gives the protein CASSYYRGGQETQYF.

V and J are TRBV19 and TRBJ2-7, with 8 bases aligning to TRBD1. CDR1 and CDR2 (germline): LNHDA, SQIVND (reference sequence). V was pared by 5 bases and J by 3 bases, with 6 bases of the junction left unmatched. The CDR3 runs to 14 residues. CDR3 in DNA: TGTGCCAGTAGTCCCCGGACAGGGAACTACGAGCAGTACTTC. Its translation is CASSPRTGNYEQYF. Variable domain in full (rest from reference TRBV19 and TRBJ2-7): DGGITQSPKYLFRKEGQNVTLSCEQNLNHDAMYWYRQDPGQGLRLIYYSQIVNDFQKGDIAEGYSVSREKKESFPLTVTSAQKNPTAFYLCASSPRTGNYEQYFGPGTRLTVT.

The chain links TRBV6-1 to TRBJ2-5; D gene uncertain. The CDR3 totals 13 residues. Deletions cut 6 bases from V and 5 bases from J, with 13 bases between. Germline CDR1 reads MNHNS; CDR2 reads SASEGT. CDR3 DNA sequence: TGTGCCAGCAGGCTCACACCGGCCGAGACCCAGTACTTC. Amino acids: CASRLTPAETQYF.

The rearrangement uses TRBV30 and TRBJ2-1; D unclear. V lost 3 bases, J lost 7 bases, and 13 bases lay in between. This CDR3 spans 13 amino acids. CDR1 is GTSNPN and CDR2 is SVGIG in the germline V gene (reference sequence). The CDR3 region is CAWRVRKTNEQFF. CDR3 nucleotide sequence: TGTGCCTGGAGGGTTAGGAAAACAAATGAGCAGTTCTTC.